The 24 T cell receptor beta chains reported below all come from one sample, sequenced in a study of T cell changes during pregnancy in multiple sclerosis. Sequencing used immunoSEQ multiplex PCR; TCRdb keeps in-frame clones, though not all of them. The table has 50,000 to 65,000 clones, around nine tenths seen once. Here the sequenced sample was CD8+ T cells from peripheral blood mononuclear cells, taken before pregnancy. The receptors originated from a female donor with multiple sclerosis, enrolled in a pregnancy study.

The CDR3 nucleotides read TGTGCCAGTAGTATGCTGATGACAGGGGCGGGTGGTCAGCCCCAGCATTTT. Protein: CASSMLMTGAGGQPQHF. J is TRBJ1-5 and V is TRBV19; the match to TRBD1 covers 8 bases. There are 17 residues in the CDR3. Germline V gene sequence: CDR1 LNHDA, CDR2 SQIVND (reference sequence). V dropped 3 bases and J dropped 6; count of bases not matched to a gene: 13.

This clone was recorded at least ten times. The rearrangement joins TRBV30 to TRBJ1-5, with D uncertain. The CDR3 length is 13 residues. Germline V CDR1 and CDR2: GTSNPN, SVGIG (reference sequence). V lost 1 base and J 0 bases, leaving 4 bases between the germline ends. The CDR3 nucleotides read TGTGCCTGGAGTGGCGGTAGCAATCAGCCCCAGCATTTT. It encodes CAWSGGSNQPQHF.

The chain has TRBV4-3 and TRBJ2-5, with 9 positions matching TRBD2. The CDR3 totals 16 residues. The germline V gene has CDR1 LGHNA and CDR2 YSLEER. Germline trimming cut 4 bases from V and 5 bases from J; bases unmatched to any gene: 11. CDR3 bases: TGCGCCAGCAGCCTAGGGCTAGCGGGGAAGCGGGAGACCCAGTACTTC. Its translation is CASSLGLAGKRETQYF.

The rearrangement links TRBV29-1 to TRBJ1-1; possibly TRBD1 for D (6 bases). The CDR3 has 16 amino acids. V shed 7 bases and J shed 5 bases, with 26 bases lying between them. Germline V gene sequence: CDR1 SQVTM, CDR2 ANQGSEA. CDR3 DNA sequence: TGCAGCGCCCGCACAGGGAAGGGAAGAGGTTTGACTGAAGCTTTCTTT. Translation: CSARTGKGRGLTEAFF.

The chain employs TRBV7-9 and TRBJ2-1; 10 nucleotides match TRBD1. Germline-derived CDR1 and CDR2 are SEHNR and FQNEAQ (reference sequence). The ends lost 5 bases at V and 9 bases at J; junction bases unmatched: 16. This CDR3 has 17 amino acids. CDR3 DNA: TGTGCCAGCAGCCTTAGCCCCGGTCTAGGACAGGGGGGTGAGCAGTTCTTC. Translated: CASSLSPGLGQGGEQFF.

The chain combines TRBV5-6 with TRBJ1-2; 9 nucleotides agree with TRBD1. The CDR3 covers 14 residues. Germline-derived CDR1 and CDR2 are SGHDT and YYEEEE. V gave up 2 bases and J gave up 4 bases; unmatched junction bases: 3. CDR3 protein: CASSFGTGSYGYTF. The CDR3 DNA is TGTGCCAGCAGCTTCGGGACAGGGAGCTATGGCTACACCTTC.

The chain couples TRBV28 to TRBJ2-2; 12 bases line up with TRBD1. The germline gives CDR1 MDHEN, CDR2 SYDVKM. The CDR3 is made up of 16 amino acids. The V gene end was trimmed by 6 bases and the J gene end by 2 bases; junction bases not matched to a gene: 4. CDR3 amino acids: CASSPGTGGNTGELFF. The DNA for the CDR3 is TGTGCCAGCAGCCCAGGGACAGGGGGCAACACCGGGGAGCTGTTTTTT.

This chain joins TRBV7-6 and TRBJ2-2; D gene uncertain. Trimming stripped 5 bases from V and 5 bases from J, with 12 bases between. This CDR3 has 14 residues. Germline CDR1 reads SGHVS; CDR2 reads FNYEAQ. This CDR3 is CASSPSPQTGELFF. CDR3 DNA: TGTGCCAGCAGCCCCTCCCCCCAGACCGGGGAGCTGTTTTTT.

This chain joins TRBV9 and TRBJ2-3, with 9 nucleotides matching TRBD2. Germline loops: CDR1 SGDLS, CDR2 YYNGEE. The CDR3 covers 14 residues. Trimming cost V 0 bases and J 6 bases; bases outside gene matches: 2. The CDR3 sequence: CASSVGSGGDTQYF. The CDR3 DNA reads TGTGCCAGCAGCGTAGGTAGCGGGGGCGATACGCAGTATTTT.

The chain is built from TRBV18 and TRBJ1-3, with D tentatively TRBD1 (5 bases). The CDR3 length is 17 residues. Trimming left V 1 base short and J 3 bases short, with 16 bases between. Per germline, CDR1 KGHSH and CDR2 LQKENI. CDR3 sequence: CASSPLYTGDYGNTIYF. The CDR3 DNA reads TGTGCCAGCTCACCACTCTATACAGGAGATTATGGAAACACCATATATTTT.

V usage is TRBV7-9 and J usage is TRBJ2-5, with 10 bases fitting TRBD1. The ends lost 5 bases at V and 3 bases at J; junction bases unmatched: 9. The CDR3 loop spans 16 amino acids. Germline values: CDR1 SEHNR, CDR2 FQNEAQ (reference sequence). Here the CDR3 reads CASSDAGTGVKETQYF. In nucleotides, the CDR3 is TGTGCCAGCAGCGACGCCGGGACAGGGGTTAAAGAGACCCAGTACTTC.

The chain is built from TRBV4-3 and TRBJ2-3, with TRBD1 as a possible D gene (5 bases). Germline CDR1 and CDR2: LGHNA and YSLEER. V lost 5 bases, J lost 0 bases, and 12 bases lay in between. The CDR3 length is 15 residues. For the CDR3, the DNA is TGCGCCAGCAGCGCGACAGAGGCTAGCACAGATACGCAGTATTTT. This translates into CASSATEASTDTQYF.

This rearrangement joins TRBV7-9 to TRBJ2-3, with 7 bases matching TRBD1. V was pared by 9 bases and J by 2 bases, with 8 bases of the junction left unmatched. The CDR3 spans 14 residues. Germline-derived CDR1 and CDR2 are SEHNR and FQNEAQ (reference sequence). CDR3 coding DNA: TGTGCCAGAGACGCCGGGACAGCCACAGATACGCAGTATTTT. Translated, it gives CARDAGTATDTQYF.

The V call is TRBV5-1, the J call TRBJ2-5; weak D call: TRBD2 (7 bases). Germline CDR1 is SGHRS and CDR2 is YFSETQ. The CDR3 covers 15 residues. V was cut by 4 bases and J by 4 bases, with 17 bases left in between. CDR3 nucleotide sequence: TGCGCCAGCAGCGTGACTCGGGGGGCCGGAGAGACCCAGTACTTC. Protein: CASSVTRGAGETQYF. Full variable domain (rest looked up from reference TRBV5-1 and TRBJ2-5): KAGVTQTPRYLIKTRGQQVTLSCSPISGHRSVSWYQQTPGQGLQFLFEYFSETQRNKGNFPGRFSGRQFSNSRSEMNVSTLELGDSALYLCASSVTRGAGETQYFGPGTRLLVL.

The CDR3 region has the DNA TGTGCCAGCAGCTTAGTTTTAGCGGGGTGGGGGGATGAGCAGTTCTTC. This gives the protein CASSLVLAGWGDEQFF. The chain combines TRBV7-8 with TRBJ2-1, with TRBD2 identical over 8 bases. Per germline, CDR1 SGHVS and CDR2 FQNEAQ. This CDR3 comprises 16 residues. V gave up 1 base and J gave up 8 bases; unmatched junction bases: 10.

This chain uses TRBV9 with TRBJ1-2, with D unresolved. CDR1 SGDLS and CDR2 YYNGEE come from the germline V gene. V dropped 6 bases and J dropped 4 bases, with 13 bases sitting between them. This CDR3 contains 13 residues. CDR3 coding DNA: TGTGCCAGCACCCGTAGTTCCGTCTATGGCTACACCTTC. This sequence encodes CASTRSSVYGYTF.

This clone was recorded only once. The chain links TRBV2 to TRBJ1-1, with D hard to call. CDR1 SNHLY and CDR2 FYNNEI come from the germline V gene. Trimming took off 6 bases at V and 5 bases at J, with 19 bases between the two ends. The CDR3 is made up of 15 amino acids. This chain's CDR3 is CASSGGSPGWTEAFF. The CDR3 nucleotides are TGTGCCAGCAGCGGCGGGTCCCCGGGTTGGACTGAAGCTTTCTTT.

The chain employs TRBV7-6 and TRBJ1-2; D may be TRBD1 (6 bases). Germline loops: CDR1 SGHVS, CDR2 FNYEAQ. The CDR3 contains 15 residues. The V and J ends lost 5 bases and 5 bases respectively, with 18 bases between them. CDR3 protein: CASSPRKTGLYGYTF. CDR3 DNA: TGTGCCAGCAGCCCCCGAAAGACAGGCCTATATGGCTACACCTTC.

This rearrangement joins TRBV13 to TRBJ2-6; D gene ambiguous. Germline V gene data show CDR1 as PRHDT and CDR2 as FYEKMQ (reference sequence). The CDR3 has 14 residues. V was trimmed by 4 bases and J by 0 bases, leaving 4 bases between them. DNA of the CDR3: TGTGCCAGCAGCTCGGGCTCTGGGGCCAACGTCCTGACTTTC. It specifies CASSSGSGANVLTF.

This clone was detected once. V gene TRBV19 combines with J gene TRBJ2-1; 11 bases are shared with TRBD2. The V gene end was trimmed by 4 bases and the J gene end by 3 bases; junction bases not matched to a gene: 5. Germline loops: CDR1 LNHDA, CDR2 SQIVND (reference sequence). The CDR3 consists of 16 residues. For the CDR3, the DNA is TGTGCCAGTAGTACTGCTCTAGCGGGGGGCTACAATGAGCAGTTCTTC. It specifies CASSTALAGGYNEQFF.

Here the CDR3 reads CASQGRNTGELFF. CDR3 in DNA: TGTGCCAGCCAGGGGCGGAACACCGGGGAGCTGTTTTTT. The V call is TRBV9, the J call TRBJ2-2; D might be TRBD1 (6 bases). The germline V gene encodes CDR1 SGDLS and CDR2 YYNGEE. V was shortened by 7 bases and J by 1 base, with 8 bases between the two germline ends. The length of the CDR3 is 13 residues.

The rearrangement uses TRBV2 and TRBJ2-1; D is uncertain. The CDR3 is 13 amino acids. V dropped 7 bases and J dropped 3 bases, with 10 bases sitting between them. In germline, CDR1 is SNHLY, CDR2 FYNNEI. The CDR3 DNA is TGTGCCAGCAACCATATTAGCTACAATGAGCAGTTCTTC. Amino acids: CASNHISYNEQFF.

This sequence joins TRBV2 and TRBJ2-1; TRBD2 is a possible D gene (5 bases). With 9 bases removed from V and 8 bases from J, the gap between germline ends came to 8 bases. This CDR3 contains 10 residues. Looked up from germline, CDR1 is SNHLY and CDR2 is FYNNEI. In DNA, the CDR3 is TGTGCCAGAGACGGGGATGAGCAGTTCTTC. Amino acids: CARDGDEQFF.

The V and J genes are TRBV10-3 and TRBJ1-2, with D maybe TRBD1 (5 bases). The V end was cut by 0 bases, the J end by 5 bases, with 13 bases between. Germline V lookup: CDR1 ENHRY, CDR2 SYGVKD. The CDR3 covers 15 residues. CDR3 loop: CAISESGGDPYGYTF. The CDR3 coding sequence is TGTGCCATCAGTGAGTCGGGGGGTGACCCATATGGCTACACCTTC.